This T cell receptor beta chain was recorded in a study of spatial heterogeneity in lung cancer. Time point noted: sample taken at primary tumor resection. This clonotype was seen only a few times. Trimming removed 3 bases at V and 5 bases at J, with 13 bases between. The CDR3 runs to 13 residues. Germline V gene sequence: CDR1 DFQATT, CDR2 SNEGSKA (reference sequence). TCRdb redid the calling of the 5' RACE reads with MiXCR, one entry per CDR3 protein. The sample lists under 40,000 distinct CDR3 sequences; around 5% were seen once. This sequence was found in a female donor with early-stage non-small cell lung cancer. The source was PBMCs, collected at surgery. J is TRBJ1-1 and V is TRBV20-1, with D possibly being TRBD1 (5 bases). CDR3 sequence (DNA): TGCAGTGCTAGGCGGGGGGTCTGGACTGAAGCTTTCTTT. It encodes CSARRGVWTEAFF.